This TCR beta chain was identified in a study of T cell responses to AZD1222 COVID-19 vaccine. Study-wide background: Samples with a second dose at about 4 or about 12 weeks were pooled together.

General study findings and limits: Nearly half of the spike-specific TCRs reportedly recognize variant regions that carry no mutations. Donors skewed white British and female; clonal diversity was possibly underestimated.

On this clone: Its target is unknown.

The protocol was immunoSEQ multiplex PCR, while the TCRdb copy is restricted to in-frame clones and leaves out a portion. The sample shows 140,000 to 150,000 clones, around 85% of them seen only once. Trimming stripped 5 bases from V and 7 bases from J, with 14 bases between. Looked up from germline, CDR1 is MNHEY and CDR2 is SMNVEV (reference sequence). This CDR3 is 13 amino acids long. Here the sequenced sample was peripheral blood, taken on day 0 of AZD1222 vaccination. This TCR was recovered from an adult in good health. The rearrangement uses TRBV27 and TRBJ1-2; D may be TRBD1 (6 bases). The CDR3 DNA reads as TGTGCCAGCAGTCCGGGGGGGCGAGGTGGCTACACCTTC. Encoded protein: CASSPGGRGGYTF.